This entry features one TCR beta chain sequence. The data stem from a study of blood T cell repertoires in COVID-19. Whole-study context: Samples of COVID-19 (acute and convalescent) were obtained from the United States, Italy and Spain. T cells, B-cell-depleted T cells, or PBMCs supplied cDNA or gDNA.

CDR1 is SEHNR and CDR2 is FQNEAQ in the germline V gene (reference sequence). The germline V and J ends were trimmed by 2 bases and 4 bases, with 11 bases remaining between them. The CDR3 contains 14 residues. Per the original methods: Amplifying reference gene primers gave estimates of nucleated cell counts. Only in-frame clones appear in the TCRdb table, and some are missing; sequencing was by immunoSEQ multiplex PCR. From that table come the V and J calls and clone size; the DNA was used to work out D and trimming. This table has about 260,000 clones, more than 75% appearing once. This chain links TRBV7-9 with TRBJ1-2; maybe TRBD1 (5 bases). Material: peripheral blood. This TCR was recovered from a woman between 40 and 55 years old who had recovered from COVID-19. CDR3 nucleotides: TGTGCCAGCAGCTTACTCCAGGGCCCCTATGGCTACACCTTC. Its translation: CASSLLQGPYGYTF. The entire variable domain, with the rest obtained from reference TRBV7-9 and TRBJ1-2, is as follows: DTGVSQNPRHKITKRGQNVTFRCDPISEHNRLYWYRQTLGQGPEFLTYFQNEAQLEKSRLLSDRFSAERPKGSFSTLEIQRTEQGDSAMYLCASSLLQGPYGYTFGSGTRLTVV.